A selection of T cell receptor beta chains follows, all from one sample in a study of T-cell reconstitution after alpha-beta-depleted transplantation in children. TCRdb recomputed calls from the PCR reads with MiXCR, one row per CDR3 protein. The profile shows 250,000 to 300,000 distinct CDR3 sequences, 10% of them singletons. This sample comprised PBMCs, obtained before TCRalphabeta/CD19-depleted stem cell transplant. The receptors shown here come from a boy under three years old with acute myeloid leukemia, due to receive a stem cell transplant. Each CDR3 is given with its conserved first and last residue. The order of the fields is clone size, D gene, V gene, J gene, CDR3 protein, CDR3 DNA. A D gene is named only where the DNA matches it firmly. For some rows the clone size is stated as once, few or many, or as a class when expanded; others skip it.

few	TRBD1	TRBV6-5	TRBJ2-7	CASSTPGQTYEQYF	TGTGCCAGCAGTACTCCGGGACAGACCTACGAGCAGTACTTC
many	NA	TRBV9	TRBJ2-2	CASSTGGPLNTGELFF	TGTGCCAGCAGCACCGGGGGGCCATTAAACACCGGGGAGCTGTTTTTT
NA	NA	TRBV5-2	TRBJ2-7	CAMGPAPAAEQYF	TGTGCCATGGGCCCCGCGCCCGCTGCGGAGCAGTACTTC
many	TRBD2	TRBV20-1	TRBJ2-1	CSATRPGGHNEQFF	TGCAGTGCTACCAGACCGGGGGGGCACAATGAGCAGTTCTTC
many	NA	TRBV6-1	TRBJ2-7	CASSDVGVWYEQYF	TGTGCCAGCAGTGACGTGGGGGTTTGGTACGAGCAGTACTTC
many	TRBD2	TRBV12-3/TRBV12-4	TRBJ2-5	CASSLGTSEETQYF	TGTGCCAGCAGTCTAGGGACTAGCGAAGAGACCCAGTACTTC
many	TRBD1	TRBV12-3/TRBV12-4	TRBJ1-5	CASSFGRGQGGNQPQHF	TGTGCCAGCAGTTTCGGGAGGGGGCAAGGGGGCAATCAGCCCCAGCATTTT
many	NA	TRBV12-3/TRBV12-4	TRBJ1-6	CASSLADINSPLHF	TGTGCCAGCAGTTTAGCGGACATCAATTCACCCCTCCACTTT
many	NA	TRBV7-2	TRBJ2-2	CASSFDLAGELFF	TGTGCCAGCAGCTTTGACCTGGCCGGGGAGCTGTTTTTT
many	NA	TRBV12-3/TRBV12-4	TRBJ2-7	CASSLGLTATYEQYF	TGTGCCAGCAGTTTAGGTTTGACAGCTACCTACGAGCAGTACTTC
many	NA	TRBV3-1	TRBJ2-1	CASSQGDSANEQFF	TGTGCCAGCAGCCAAGGGGACTCTGCAAATGAGCAGTTCTTC
many	TRBD1	TRBV29-1	TRBJ2-5	CSVGVAGGTQYF	TGCAGCGTTGGAGTCGCAGGGGGGACCCAGTACTTC
NA	TRBD1	TRBV20-1	TRBJ1-5	CSARDLGTGAGNQPQHF	TGCAGTGCTAGAGATTTGGGGACAGGGGCGGGAAATCAGCCCCAGCATTTT
few	NA	TRBV19	TRBJ1-2	CASSIDRGLTILGYTF	TGTGCCAGTAGTATAGACAGGGGACTCACTATTCTTGGCTACACCTTC
few	TRBD2	TRBV9	TRBJ2-4	CASSGLAGPEGAKNIQYF	TGTGCCAGCAGCGGGCTAGCGGGGCCAGAGGGAGCCAAAAACATTCAGTACTTC
many	NA	TRBV18	TRBJ2-5	CASSPADRETQYF	TGTGCCAGCTCACCTGCCGACCGAGAGACCCAGTACTTC
many	NA	TRBV12-3/TRBV12-4	TRBJ2-7	CASSFITGAYEQYF	TGTGCCAGCAGTTTTATAACAGGTGCCTACGAGCAGTACTTC
many	TRBD2	TRBV28	TRBJ2-5	CASSFGFFRPVTRLAGDQETQYF	TGTGCCAGCAGTTTCGGCTTCTTTCGGCCCGTCACTAGACTAGCGGGGGACCAAGAGACCCAGTACTTC
many	NA	TRBV4-3	TRBJ2-7	CASSQSLGGEQYF	TGCGCCAGCAGCCAATCCTTAGGGGGGGAGCAGTACTTC
many	TRBD1	TRBV12-3/TRBV12-4	TRBJ2-4	CASRSGTGKYIQYF	TGTGCCAGCAGGTCCGGGACAGGGAAATACATTCAGTACTTC
many	TRBD2	TRBV20-1	TRBJ2-3	CSASLRLRGNTDTQYF	TGCAGTGCTAGTCTCCGCTTGCGGGGGAACACAGATACGCAGTATTTT
many	NA	TRBV5-5	TRBJ2-7	CASSLSALEQYF	TGTGCCAGCAGCTTGAGCGCGCTCGAGCAGTACTTC
many	NA	TRBV27	TRBJ2-7	CASSQAFQGRDEQYF	TGTGCCAGCAGCCAGGCCTTTCAGGGGCGAGATGAGCAGTACTTC
many	NA	TRBV7-2	TRBJ1-6	CASSLGSGTNSPLHF	TGTGCCAGCAGCTTAGGGTCCGGAACTAATTCACCCCTCCACTTT
NA	TRBD1	TRBV25-1	TRBJ2-5	CASSEYFGGQYQETQYF	TGTGCCAGCAGTGAATACTTTGGGGGACAGTACCAAGAGACCCAGTACTTC